These 5 T cell receptor beta chains share one sample of origin, sequenced in a study of technical replicates of blood from a few donors. Clones were read by immunoSEQ multiplex PCR, and TCRdb kept only the in-frame ones, dropping some. The sample carries over 80,000 clones, approximately 96% recorded once. The sequenced sample was T cells isolated from PBMCs. Receptor source: a human donor in good health.

This rearrangement joins TRBV2 to TRBJ1-4; TRBD1 matches at 7 bases. In germline, CDR1 is SNHLY, CDR2 FYNNEI. This CDR3 spans 13 amino acids. Trimming removed 5 bases from V and 8 bases from J; junction bases left unmatched: 5. The CDR3 DNA follows: TGTGCCAGCAGTCTTGGACAGGTAGAAAAACTGTTTTTT. Amino acids: CASSLGQVEKLFF.

This rearrangement joins TRBV18 to TRBJ1-1; tentatively, D is TRBD1 (5 bases). V was pared by 3 bases and J by 5 bases, with 13 bases between. The germline gives CDR1 KGHSH, CDR2 LQKENI. This CDR3 spans 14 amino acids. CDR3 sequence (DNA): TGTGCCAGCTCACCGGCCTCTGCAGGGACTGAAGCTTTCTTT. It yields the protein CASSPASAGTEAFF.

V and J are TRBV9 and TRBJ2-3; D gene ambiguous. The CDR3 extends over 14 amino acids. Germline CDR1 reads SGDLS; CDR2 reads YYNGEE. The ends were cut back, 1 base at V and 2 bases at J, with 8 bases in the middle. Written as DNA, the CDR3 is TGTGCCAGCAGCGTATGGCAGAACACAGATACGCAGTATTTT. As protein: CASSVWQNTDTQYF.

This clone has only one observation. The chain combines TRBV30 with TRBJ1-4; TRBD1 agrees at 11 bases. The CDR3 contains 14 residues. Per the germline V gene, CDR1 is GTSNPN and CDR2 is SVGIG (reference sequence). V was pared by 6 bases and J by 8 bases, with 8 bases of the junction left unmatched. CDR3 DNA: TGTGCCTGCGAAACCGGGACAGGGGGGGAAAAACTGTTTTTT. This codes for CACETGTGGEKLFF.

This rearrangement joins TRBV18 to TRBJ2-7; TRBD1 might be the D (6 bases). Germline lookup yields CDR1 KGHSH and CDR2 LQKENI. The length of the CDR3 is 13 residues. The ends were cut back, 3 bases at V and 3 bases at J, with 9 bases in the middle. The CDR3 here is CASSPGQFYEQYF. The CDR3 DNA reads TGTGCCAGCTCACCGGGACAATTCTACGAGCAGTACTTC.